The sequence of this T cell receptor (beta chain) was determined in a study of tumor-infiltrating lymphocytes in oesophageal squamous cell carcinoma. This clonotype was picked up one time. TCRdb reanalysed the PCR reads using MiXCR and keeps one entry per CDR3 protein. The sample has about 11,000 distinct CDR3 sequences, about three fifths seen once. Trimming stripped 2 bases from V and 4 bases from J, with 4 bases between. CDR3 length: 12 amino acids. CDR1 and CDR2 (germline): SGHTA, FQGNSA. What was sequenced was esophageal tumor tissue. This clonotype was obtained from a male donor with esophageal squamous cell carcinoma. The V gene is TRBV7-2, the J gene TRBJ2-3; D gene uncertain. CDR3 amino acids: CASSLSADTQYF. In DNA form, the CDR3 reads TGTGCCAGCAGCTTAAGCGCAGATACGCAGTATTTT.